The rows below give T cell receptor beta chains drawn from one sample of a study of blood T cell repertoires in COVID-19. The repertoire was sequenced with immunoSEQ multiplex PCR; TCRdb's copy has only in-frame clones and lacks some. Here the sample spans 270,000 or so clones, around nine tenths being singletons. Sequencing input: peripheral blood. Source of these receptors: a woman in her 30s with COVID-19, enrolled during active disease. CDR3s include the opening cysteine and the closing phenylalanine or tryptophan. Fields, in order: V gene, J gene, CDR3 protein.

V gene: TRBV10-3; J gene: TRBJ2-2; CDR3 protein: CAISEGMGTGRTGELFF
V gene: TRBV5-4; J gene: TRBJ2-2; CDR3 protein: CASSLGELDRGRNTGELFF
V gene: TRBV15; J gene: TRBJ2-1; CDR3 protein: CATSRELGGGIYNEQFF
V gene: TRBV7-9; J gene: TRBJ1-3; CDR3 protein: CASSLRAGAGNTIYF
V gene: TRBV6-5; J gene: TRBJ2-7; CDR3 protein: CASRGAYEQYF
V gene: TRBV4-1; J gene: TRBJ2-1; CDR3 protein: CASSFGRGGPNEQFF
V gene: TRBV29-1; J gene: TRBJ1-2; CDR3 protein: CSVRGQGYDGYTF
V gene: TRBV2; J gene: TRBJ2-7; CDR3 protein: CASSERQGGEQYF
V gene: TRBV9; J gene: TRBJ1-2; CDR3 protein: CASSEYRENTIYGYTF
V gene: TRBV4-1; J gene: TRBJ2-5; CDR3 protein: CASSPRASGDSQYF
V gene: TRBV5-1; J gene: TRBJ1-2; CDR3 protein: CASSLEQGDPGLVLNYGYTF
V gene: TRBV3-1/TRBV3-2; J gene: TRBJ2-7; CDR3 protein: CASSQDTGQGKYF
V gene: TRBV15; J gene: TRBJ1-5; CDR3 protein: CATSRMTGSTNQPQHF
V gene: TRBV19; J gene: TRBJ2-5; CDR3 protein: CASSAHGAGGKYF
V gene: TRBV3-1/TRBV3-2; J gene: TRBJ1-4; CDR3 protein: CASSQGPQGPGKLFF
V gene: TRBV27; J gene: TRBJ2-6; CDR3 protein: CASSLRSRGAAGANVLTF
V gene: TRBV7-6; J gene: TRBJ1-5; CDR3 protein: CASSLTANSNQPQHF
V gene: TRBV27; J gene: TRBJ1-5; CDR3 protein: CASSLAGYTHQPQHF
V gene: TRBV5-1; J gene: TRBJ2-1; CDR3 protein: CASSSTGTYNEQFF
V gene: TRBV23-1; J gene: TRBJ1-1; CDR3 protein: CASSQRGGRNTEAFF
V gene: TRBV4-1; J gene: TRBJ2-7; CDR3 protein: CASSLTGGMTPQEQYF
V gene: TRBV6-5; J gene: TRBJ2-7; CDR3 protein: CASGLGVVYEQYF
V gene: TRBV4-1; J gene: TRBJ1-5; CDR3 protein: CASSRQGNQPQHF
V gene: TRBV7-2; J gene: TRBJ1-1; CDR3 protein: CASSSPGGQPNTEAFF
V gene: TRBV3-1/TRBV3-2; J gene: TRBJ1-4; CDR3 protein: CASSQRGQLVEKLFF
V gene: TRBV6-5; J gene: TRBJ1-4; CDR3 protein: CASRETGGGEKLFF
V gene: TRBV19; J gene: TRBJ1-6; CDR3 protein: CASSRQYNSPLHF
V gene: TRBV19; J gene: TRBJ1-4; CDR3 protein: CASSSGGFEKLFF
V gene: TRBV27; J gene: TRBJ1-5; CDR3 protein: CASSRQSDQPQHF
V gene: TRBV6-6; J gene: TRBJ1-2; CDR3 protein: CASKTPAGGYTF
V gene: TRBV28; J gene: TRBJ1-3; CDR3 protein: CASSRDTSSGNTIYF
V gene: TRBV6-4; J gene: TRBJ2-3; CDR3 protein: CASSFTSGGTDTQYF
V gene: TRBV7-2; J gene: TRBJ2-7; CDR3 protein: CASSLGGLRARYEQYF
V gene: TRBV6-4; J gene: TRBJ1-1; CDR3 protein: CASSDSTPGDLDTEAFF
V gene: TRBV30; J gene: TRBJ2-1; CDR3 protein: CACTLPGVRSYNEQFF
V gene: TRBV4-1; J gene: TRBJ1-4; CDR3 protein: CASSHFGQEIKSEKLFF
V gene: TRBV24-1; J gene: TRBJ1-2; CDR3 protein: CATSEGQFYGYTF
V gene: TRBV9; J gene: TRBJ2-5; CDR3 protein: CASSGDRDRDPRETQYF
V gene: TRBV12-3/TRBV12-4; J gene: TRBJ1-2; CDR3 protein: CASSLWQADGYTF
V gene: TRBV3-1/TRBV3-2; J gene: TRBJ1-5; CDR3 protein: CASSQRGSNQPQHF
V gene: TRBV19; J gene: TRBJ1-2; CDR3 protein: CASRLDPGQNYGYTF
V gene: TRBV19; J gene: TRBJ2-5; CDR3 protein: CVSSPSGGALYQETQYF
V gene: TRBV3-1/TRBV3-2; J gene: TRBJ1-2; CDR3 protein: CASSQDLQFYGYTF
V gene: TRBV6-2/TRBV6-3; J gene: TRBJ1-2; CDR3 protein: CASSWLPGNGYTF
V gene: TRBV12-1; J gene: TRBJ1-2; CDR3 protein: CASVSDTGEDTF
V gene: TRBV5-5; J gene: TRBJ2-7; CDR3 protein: CASSSAGTPYEQYF
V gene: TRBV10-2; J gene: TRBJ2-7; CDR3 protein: CASRELAGEADSYEQYF
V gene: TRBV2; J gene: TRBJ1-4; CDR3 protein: CASSGGTGINEKLFF
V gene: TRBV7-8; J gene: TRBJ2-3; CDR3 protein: CASSLEHGDTQYF
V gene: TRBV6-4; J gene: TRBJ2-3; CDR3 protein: CASSDTPAGRGTQYF
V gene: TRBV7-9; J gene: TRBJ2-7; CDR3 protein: CASSNAPGQGVYEQYF
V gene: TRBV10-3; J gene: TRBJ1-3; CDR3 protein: CAISGDSGNTIYF
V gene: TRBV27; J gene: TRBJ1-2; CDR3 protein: CASSFTGSPLSYTF
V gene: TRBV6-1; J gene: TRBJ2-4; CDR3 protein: CASSARDNPAKNIQYF
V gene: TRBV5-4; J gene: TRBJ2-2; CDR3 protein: CASSLASNPGELFF
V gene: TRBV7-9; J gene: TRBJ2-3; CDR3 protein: CASSPGLRSQRGGWDTQYF
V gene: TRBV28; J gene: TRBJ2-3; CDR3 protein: CASSFSGGASDTQYF
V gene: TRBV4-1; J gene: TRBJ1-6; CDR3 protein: CASSHGGTGNSPLHF
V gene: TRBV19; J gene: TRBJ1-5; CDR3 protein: CASSGRTGGVQPQHF
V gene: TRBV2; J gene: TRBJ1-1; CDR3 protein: CASSVGQGVAFF